The 11 T cell receptor beta chains given below trace back to one sample, sequenced in a study of Ad26.COV2.S vaccination and SARS-CoV-2 variants. Sequencing used immunoSEQ multiplex PCR; TCRdb keeps in-frame clones, though not all of them. Seen here are more than 400,000 clones, roughly 87% observed once, and the top ten hold more than 3.5%. The treatment was: 15 to 20 received Ad26.COV2.S at low or high dose, single or two shots; about 5 received placebo; per-sample allocation not given. Samples analyzed were those drawn on day 63 after the first vaccine or placebo injection. The material was peripheral blood, obtained in a trial of Ad26.COV2.S vaccine versus placebo. The receptors come from a person between 18 and 65 years old who received the Ad26.COV2.S COVID-19 vaccine or a placebo.

The chain is built from TRBV6-6 and TRBJ2-1; 13 nucleotides agree with TRBD2. Germline CDR1 MNHNY, CDR2 SVGAGI (reference sequence). With 5 bases clipped from V and 7 bases from J, the junction kept 11 bases outside the gene matches. The CDR3 has 17 residues. CDR3 residues: CASSRTSGSFGGNEQFF. As DNA, the CDR3 is TGTGCCAGCAGTCGGACTAGCGGGAGCTTTGGGGGGAATGAGCAGTTCTTC.

The chain uses TRBV5-4 and TRBJ1-2; D remains unclear. The CDR3 runs 13 residues. The germline V and J ends were trimmed by 4 bases and 2 bases, with 9 bases remaining between them. Germline V lookup: CDR1 SGHNT, CDR2 YYREEE (reference sequence). In DNA, the CDR3 is TGTGCCAGCAGCGTAGACGGAAACTATGGCTACACCTTC. Translation: CASSVDGNYGYTF.

The chain recombines TRBV7-9 with TRBJ2-1; D may match TRBD1 or TRBD2 (5 bases each). V gave up 10 bases and J gave up 0 bases, with 16 bases separating them. This CDR3 contains 15 residues. Germline CDR1 SEHNR, CDR2 FQNEAQ (reference sequence). CDR3 amino acids: CANPRDESSYNEQFF. The CDR3 DNA sequence: TGTGCCAACCCTCGGGACGAGAGCTCCTACAATGAGCAGTTCTTC.

The genes are TRBV19 and TRBJ2-4; D unclear. CDR1 LNHDA and CDR2 SQIVND come from the germline V gene (reference sequence). V shed 1 base and J shed 8 bases, with 6 bases lying between them. The length of the CDR3 is 12 residues. The CDR3 bases are TGTGCCAGTAGTATAGGTGGACACATTCAGTACTTC. This sequence encodes CASSIGGHIQYF.

The chain couples TRBV18 to TRBJ2-1; D may correspond to TRBD1 or TRBD2 (5 bases each). The germline V gene has CDR1 KGHSH and CDR2 LQKENI. V lost 8 bases and J 8 bases, leaving 19 bases between the germline ends. This CDR3 is built from 14 residues. The CDR3 DNA reads TGTGCCAGCCAACCGGGACCGTTGGGCGATGAGCAGTTCTTC. As protein: CASQPGPLGDEQFF.

A note on this clone: The sample holds other DNA sequences that translate to the same CDR3. The J gene is TRBJ1-5, the V gene TRBV28; D call uncertain. Germline loops: CDR1 MDHEN, CDR2 SYDVKM. The CDR3 sequence is 13 residues long. V was trimmed by 6 bases and J by 2 bases, leaving 8 bases between them. DNA for the CDR3: TGTGCCAGCAGCCTTGGCCGCAATCAGCCCCAGCATTTT. Amino acids: CASSLGRNQPQHF.

The chain employs TRBV19 and TRBJ2-7; 8 bases map to TRBD1. CDR3 length: 15 residues. Germline V gene sequence: CDR1 LNHDA, CDR2 SQIVND (reference sequence). The V segment lost 5 bases and the J segment 2 bases; nucleotides outside the gene matches: 8. DNA of the CDR3: TGTGCCAGTAGTTTCGGACAGGGAAGTACCTACGAGCAGTACTTC. It encodes CASSFGQGSTYEQYF. Full variable domain (rest looked up from reference TRBV19 and TRBJ2-7): DGGITQSPKYLFRKEGQNVTLSCEQNLNHDAMYWYRQDPGQGLRLIYYSQIVNDFQKGDIAEGYSVSREKKESFPLTVTSAQKNPTAFYLCASSFGQGSTYEQYFGPGTRLTVT.

J is TRBJ2-1 and V is TRBV5-1; 15 bases line up with TRBD2. V shed 3 bases and J 10 bases; nucleotides not matched to a gene: 8. CDR1 and CDR2 (germline): SGHRS, YFSETQ. The CDR3 length is 16 residues. In nucleotides, the CDR3 is TGCGCCAGCAGCTCGGGGACTAGCGGGAGGCCCTTGGAGCAGTTCTTC. Encoded protein: CASSSGTSGRPLEQFF.

The V call is TRBV6-5, the J call TRBJ1-2; 10 positions match TRBD1. CDR3 length equals 15 residues. V dropped 0 bases and J dropped 10; count of bases not matched to a gene: 8. The germline V gene encodes CDR1 MNHEY and CDR2 SVGAGI. The CDR3 is CASSYSMTGGSSYTF. DNA for the CDR3: TGTGCCAGCAGTTACTCGATGACAGGGGGCTCCTCCTACACCTTC.

CDR3 sequence (DNA): TGTGCCAGCGGCCCAGGGGGGGGTAGCACAGATACGCAGTATTTT. Translated: CASGPGGGSTDTQYF. The rearrangement links TRBV28 to TRBJ2-3; D tentatively fits TRBD1 or TRBD2 (7 bases each). V lost 8 bases and J 0 bases, leaving 15 bases between the germline ends. CDR1 is MDHEN and CDR2 is SYDVKM in the germline V gene. The CDR3 runs to 15 residues.

This chain joins TRBV9 and TRBJ2-1; unclear D gene. This CDR3 has 15 amino acids. The V and J ends lost 0 bases and 4 bases respectively, with 11 bases between them. The germline gives CDR1 SGDLS, CDR2 YYNGEE. The CDR3 DNA is TGTGCCAGCAGCGTAGGCGCTCTCGGGTACAATGAGCAGTTCTTC. This gives the protein CASSVGALGYNEQFF.